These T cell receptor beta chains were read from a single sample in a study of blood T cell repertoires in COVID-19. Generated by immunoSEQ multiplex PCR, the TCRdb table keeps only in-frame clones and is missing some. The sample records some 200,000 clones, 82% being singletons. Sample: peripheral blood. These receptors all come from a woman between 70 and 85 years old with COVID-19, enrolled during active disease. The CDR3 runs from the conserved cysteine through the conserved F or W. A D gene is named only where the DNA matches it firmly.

CASSYPEGVYEQYF	-	TRBV6-6	TRBJ2-7
CASSVDGTSATQRRYIAQYF	TRBD2	TRBV9	TRBJ2-3
CASSSTVGQGAGELFF	TRBD1	TRBV5-1	TRBJ2-2
CASSPILRGQGDPGELFF	TRBD1	TRBV18	TRBJ2-2
CASSLGSPGSGFYGYTF	-	TRBV7-6	TRBJ1-2
CASGWTGANQPQHF	TRBD1	TRBV27	TRBJ1-5
CASSFVTGTGLNEQFF	TRBD1	TRBV27	TRBJ2-1
CASSYGQSQHF	-	TRBV2	TRBJ1-5
CASSLAAGVEQFF	-	TRBV7-9	TRBJ2-1
CASSMGVSWGYGYTF	-	TRBV19	TRBJ1-2
CASSTSGIGNQPQHF	-	TRBV19	TRBJ1-5
CASSRDRNEKLFF	TRBD1	TRBV2	TRBJ1-4
CASSLGGSTEAFF	-	TRBV5-1	TRBJ1-1
CASSLPGQGGEKLFF	TRBD1	TRBV28	TRBJ1-4